These T cell receptor beta chains were read from a single sample in a study of T cell repertoires in aging, cancer and after chemotherapy. From the multiplex PCR reads, TCRdb called clonotypes with MiXCR, one entry per CDR3 protein. The table has 7,000 to 9,500 distinct CDR3 sequences, approximately 33% seen once. Sample: blood. These receptors came from a human donor in good health. The donor label of this sample is uncertain. Both conserved end residues are part of each CDR3. Fields, in order: J gene, D gene, V gene, clone size, CDR3 DNA, CDR3 protein. A D gene is named only where the DNA matches it firmly. A row's size may be missing; if present it is once, few, many or a size class.

J gene: TRBJ2-1; D gene: NA; V gene: TRBV6-5; clone size: NA; CDR3 DNA: TGTGCCAGCAGTTACTCGAACAGGGCCTACAATGAGCAGTTCTTC; CDR3 protein: CASSYSNRAYNEQFF
J gene: TRBJ1-1; D gene: NA; V gene: TRBV6-1; clone size: NA; CDR3 DNA: TGTGCCAGCAGTGAAGCGCTTCCGGCGGTGAACACTGAAGCTTTCTTT; CDR3 protein: CASSEALPAVNTEAFF
J gene: TRBJ2-5; D gene: NA; V gene: TRBV19; clone size: few; CDR3 DNA: TGTGCCAGCAATAACGGGCCCGAGGAGACCCAGTACTTC; CDR3 protein: CASNNGPEETQYF
J gene: TRBJ2-5; D gene: NA; V gene: TRBV5-6; clone size: NA; CDR3 DNA: TGTGCCAGCAGCTGGGGAATCGGGGGCCAAGAGACCCAGTACTTC; CDR3 protein: CASSWGIGGQETQYF
J gene: TRBJ2-3; D gene: TRBD1; V gene: TRBV5-4; clone size: NA; CDR3 DNA: TGTGCCAGCGGATTACCGGGACAGTCATCGGGAAGCACAGATACGCAGTATTTT; CDR3 protein: CASGLPGQSSGSTDTQYF
J gene: TRBJ2-5; D gene: NA; V gene: TRBV7-6; clone size: few; CDR3 DNA: TGTGCCAGCAGCCCCGCGCTTAGCTACCAAGAGACCCAGTACTTC; CDR3 protein: CASSPALSYQETQYF
J gene: TRBJ1-5; D gene: TRBD1; V gene: TRBV6-5; clone size: few; CDR3 DNA: TGTGCCAGCAGGCGACAGGGTCGATTTCAGCCCCAGCATTTT; CDR3 protein: CASRRQGRFQPQHF
J gene: TRBJ2-7; D gene: TRBD2; V gene: TRBV7-2; clone size: NA; CDR3 DNA: TGTGCCAGCAGCTTTCTAGCGGGGACCTACGAGCAGTACTTC; CDR3 protein: CASSFLAGTYEQYF
J gene: TRBJ1-5; D gene: TRBD1; V gene: TRBV19; clone size: NA; CDR3 DNA: TGTGCCAGTAGTATAGCCGGGGGCAGGGGGCTTCATCAGCCCCAGCATTTT; CDR3 protein: CASSIAGGRGLHQPQHF
J gene: TRBJ1-2; D gene: TRBD1; V gene: TRBV18; clone size: NA; CDR3 DNA: TGTGCCAGCTCACCACTACAACCGGGACAGGGGACGGACGGCTACACCTTC; CDR3 protein: CASSPLQPGQGTDGYTF
J gene: TRBJ2-2; D gene: TRBD1; V gene: TRBV9; clone size: NA; CDR3 DNA: TGTGCCAGCAGCGTACAGGGGGATGTTCAGACCGGGGAGCTGTTTTTT; CDR3 protein: CASSVQGDVQTGELFF
J gene: TRBJ1-2; D gene: NA; V gene: TRBV6-6; clone size: few; CDR3 DNA: TGTGCCAGCAGACCGGCGGGGTCGGGCTACACCTTC; CDR3 protein: CASRPAGSGYTF
J gene: TRBJ1-2; D gene: NA; V gene: TRBV19; clone size: NA; CDR3 DNA: TGTGCCAGTACCCCTGCCCCATCAGGCGGCTACACCTTC; CDR3 protein: CASTPAPSGGYTF
J gene: TRBJ1-2; D gene: NA; V gene: TRBV6-1; clone size: NA; CDR3 DNA: TGTGCCAGCAGTGAAACTGGCGAACTAGGCTACACCTTC; CDR3 protein: CASSETGELGYTF
J gene: TRBJ1-5; D gene: NA; V gene: TRBV6-1; clone size: few; CDR3 DNA: TGTGCCAGCAGGAGGGGACAAATGAATCAGCCCCAGCATTTT; CDR3 protein: CASRRGQMNQPQHF
J gene: TRBJ2-3; D gene: TRBD2; V gene: TRBV5-6; clone size: medium-sized; CDR3 DNA: TGTGCCAGCAGCTGGACTAGCGGGGGACCCACAGATACGCAGTATTTT; CDR3 protein: CASSWTSGGPTDTQYF
J gene: TRBJ1-1; D gene: NA; V gene: TRBV6-5; clone size: once; CDR3 DNA: TGTGCCAGCAGTGCCCCGGGGGGGGGCACTGAAGCTTTCTTT; CDR3 protein: CASSAPGGGTEAFF
J gene: TRBJ1-1; D gene: TRBD1; V gene: TRBV10-3; clone size: medium-sized; CDR3 DNA: TGTGCCATCAAGCGGACAGGGGCACCTCATGGGGACACTGAAGCTTTCTTT; CDR3 protein: CAIKRTGAPHGDTEAFF
J gene: TRBJ2-7; D gene: TRBD2; V gene: TRBV20-1; clone size: once; CDR3 DNA: TGCAGTGCAGTCCTAGCGGGGGGTCTCTTCAGGGACGAGCAGTACTTC; CDR3 protein: CSAVLAGGLFRDEQYF
J gene: TRBJ1-2; D gene: NA; V gene: TRBV15; clone size: few; CDR3 DNA: TGTGCCACCAGCAGAGATCTACCGGGGGCAGGAGGCTACACCTTC; CDR3 protein: CATSRDLPGAGGYTF
J gene: TRBJ1-2; D gene: NA; V gene: TRBV6-2/TRBV6-3; clone size: few; CDR3 DNA: TGTGCCAGCAGTTACGGCAGGGGCGGGTATGGCTACACCTTC; CDR3 protein: CASSYGRGGYGYTF
J gene: TRBJ1-4; D gene: TRBD1; V gene: TRBV7-6; clone size: medium-sized; CDR3 DNA: TGTGCCAGCAGCTTAGAAGCAGGGGGTGAAAAACTGTTTTTT; CDR3 protein: CASSLEAGGEKLFF
J gene: TRBJ1-2; D gene: NA; V gene: TRBV30; clone size: NA; CDR3 DNA: TGTGCCTGCGAAACAGGGACCCATGGCTACACCTTC; CDR3 protein: CACETGTHGYTF
J gene: TRBJ2-6; D gene: NA; V gene: TRBV18; clone size: medium-sized; CDR3 DNA: TGTGCCAGCTCACCTGCACAGGGCTCTGGGGCCAACGTCCTGACTTTC; CDR3 protein: CASSPAQGSGANVLTF
J gene: TRBJ1-1; D gene: NA; V gene: TRBV6-5; clone size: NA; CDR3 DNA: TGTGCCAGCAGTTACTCTTCGAACACTGAAGCTTTCTTT; CDR3 protein: CASSYSSNTEAFF
J gene: TRBJ1-3; D gene: TRBD1; V gene: TRBV6-5; clone size: NA; CDR3 DNA: TGTGCCAGCAGCGGGACAGTTCGATCTGGAAACACCATATATTTT; CDR3 protein: CASSGTVRSGNTIYF
J gene: TRBJ2-1; D gene: TRBD1; V gene: TRBV6-1; clone size: few; CDR3 DNA: TGTGCCAGCAGTGAGAGGGGGACAGTTTTGGATGAGCAGTTCTTC; CDR3 protein: CASSERGTVLDEQFF
J gene: TRBJ2-7; D gene: NA; V gene: TRBV6-1; clone size: NA; CDR3 DNA: TGTGCCAGCAGTGAACATGACCCCTACGAGCAGTACTTC; CDR3 protein: CASSEHDPYEQYF
J gene: TRBJ2-5; D gene: TRBD1; V gene: TRBV7-9; clone size: NA; CDR3 DNA: TGTGCCAGCAGCTTAAAGGAGGACAGGTACCAAGAGACCCAGTACTTC; CDR3 protein: CASSLKEDRYQETQYF